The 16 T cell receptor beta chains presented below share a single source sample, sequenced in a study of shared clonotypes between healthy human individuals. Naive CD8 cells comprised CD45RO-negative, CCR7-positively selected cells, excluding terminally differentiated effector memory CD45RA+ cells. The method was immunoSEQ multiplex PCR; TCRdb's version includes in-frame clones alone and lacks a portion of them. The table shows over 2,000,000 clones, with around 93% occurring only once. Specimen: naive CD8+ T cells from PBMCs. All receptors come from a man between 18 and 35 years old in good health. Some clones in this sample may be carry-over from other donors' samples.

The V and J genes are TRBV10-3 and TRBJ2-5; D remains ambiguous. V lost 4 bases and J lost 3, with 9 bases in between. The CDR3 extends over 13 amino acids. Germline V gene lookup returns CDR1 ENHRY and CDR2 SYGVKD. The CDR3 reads CAISAAPKETQYF. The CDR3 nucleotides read TGTGCCATCAGTGCGGCACCGAAAGAGACCCAGTACTTC.

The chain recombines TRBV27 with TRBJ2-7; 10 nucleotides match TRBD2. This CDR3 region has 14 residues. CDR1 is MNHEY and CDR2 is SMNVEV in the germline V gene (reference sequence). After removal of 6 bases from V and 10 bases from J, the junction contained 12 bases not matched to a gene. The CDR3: CASSLLAGDPLQYF. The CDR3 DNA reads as TGTGCCAGCAGCCTCCTAGCGGGAGACCCGCTTCAGTACTTC.

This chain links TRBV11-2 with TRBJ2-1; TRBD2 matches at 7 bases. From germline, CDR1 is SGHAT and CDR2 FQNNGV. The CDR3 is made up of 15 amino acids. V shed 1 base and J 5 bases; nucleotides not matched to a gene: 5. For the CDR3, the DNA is TGTGCCAGCAGCTTAGTTGCTGCGGGAGACAATGAGCAGTTCTTC. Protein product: CASSLVAAGDNEQFF.

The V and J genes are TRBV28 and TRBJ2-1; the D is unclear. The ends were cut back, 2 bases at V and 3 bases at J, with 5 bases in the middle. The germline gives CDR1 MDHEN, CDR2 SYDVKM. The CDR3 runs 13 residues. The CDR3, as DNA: TGTGCCAGCAGTTTAGAAGACTACAATGAGCAGTTCTTC. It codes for CASSLEDYNEQFF.

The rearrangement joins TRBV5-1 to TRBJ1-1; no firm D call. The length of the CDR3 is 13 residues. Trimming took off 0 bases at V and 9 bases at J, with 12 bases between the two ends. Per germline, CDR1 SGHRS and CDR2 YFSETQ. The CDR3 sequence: CASSLAVGKKAFF. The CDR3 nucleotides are TGCGCCAGCAGCTTGGCCGTGGGGAAAAAAGCTTTCTTT.

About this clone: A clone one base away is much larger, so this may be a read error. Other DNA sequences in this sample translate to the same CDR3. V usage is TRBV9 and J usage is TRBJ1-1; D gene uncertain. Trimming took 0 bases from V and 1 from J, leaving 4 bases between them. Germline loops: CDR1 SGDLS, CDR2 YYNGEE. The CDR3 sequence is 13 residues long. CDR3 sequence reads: CASSVGKNTEAFF. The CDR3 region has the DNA TGTGCCAGCAGCGTAGGAAAGAACACTGAAGCTTTCTTT.

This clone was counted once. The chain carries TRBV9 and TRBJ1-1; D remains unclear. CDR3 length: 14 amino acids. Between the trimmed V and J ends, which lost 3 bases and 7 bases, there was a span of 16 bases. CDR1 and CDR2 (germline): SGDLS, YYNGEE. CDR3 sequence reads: CASSDRSRDGEAFF. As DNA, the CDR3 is TGTGCCAGCAGCGACCGATCCCGTGACGGTGAAGCTTTCTTT. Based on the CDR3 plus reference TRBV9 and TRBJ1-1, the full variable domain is DSGVTQTPKHLITATGQRVTLRCSPRSGDLSVYWYQQSLDQGLQFLIQYYNGEERAKGNILERFSAQQFPDLHSELNLSSLELGDSALYFCASSDRSRDGEAFFGQGTRLTVV.

CDR3 sequence: CASSMAGGHTEAFF. CDR3 nucleotide sequence: TGTGCCAGTAGTATGGCCGGGGGCCATACTGAAGCTTTCTTT. V and J are TRBV19 and TRBJ1-1, with D perhaps matching TRBD1 (6 bases). CDR3 size: 14 residues. V lost 3 bases to trimming and J lost 5 bases, with 13 bases between them. The germline gives CDR1 LNHDA, CDR2 SQIVND (reference sequence).

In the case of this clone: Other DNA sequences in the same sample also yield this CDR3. The DNA for the CDR3 is TGCGCCAGCAGCCCGGGACTAGTCACCGGGGAGCTGTTTTTT. Protein: CASSPGLVTGELFF. The V call is TRBV4-3, the J call TRBJ2-2; 8 bases are shared with TRBD2. The CDR3 is 14 amino acids. The V segment lost 4 bases and the J segment 4 bases; nucleotides outside the gene matches: 2. The germline V gene has CDR1 LGHNA and CDR2 YSLEER.

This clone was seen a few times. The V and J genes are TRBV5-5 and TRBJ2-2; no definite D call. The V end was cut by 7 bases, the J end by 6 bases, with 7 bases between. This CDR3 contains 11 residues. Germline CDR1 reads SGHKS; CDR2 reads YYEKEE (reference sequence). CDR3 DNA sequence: TGTGCCAGCGGCGCCCCCGGGGAGCTGTTTTTT. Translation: CASGAPGELFF. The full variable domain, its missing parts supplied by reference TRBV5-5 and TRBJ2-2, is DAGVTQSPTHLIKTRGQQVTLRCSPISGHKSVSWYQQVLGQGPQFIFQYYEKEERGRGNFPDRFSARQFPNYSSELNVNALLLGDSALYLCASGAPGELFFGEGSRLTVL.

CDR3 in amino acids: CASSERGTAKNIQYF. CDR3 bases: TGTGCCAGCAGTGAAAGGGGGACAGCCAAAAACATTCAGTACTTC. The genes are TRBV2 and TRBJ2-4, with D perhaps matching TRBD1 (6 bases). Germline V gene lookup returns CDR1 SNHLY and CDR2 FYNNEI. The CDR3 length is 15 residues. With 2 bases removed from V and 0 bases from J, the gap between germline ends came to 8 bases.

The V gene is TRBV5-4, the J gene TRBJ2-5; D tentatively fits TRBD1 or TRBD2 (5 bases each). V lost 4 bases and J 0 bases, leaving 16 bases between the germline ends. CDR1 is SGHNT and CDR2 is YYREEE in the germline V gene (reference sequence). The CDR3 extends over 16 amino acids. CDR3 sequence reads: CASSAPTPGHQETQYF. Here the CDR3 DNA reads TGTGCCAGCAGCGCCCCAACACCGGGACACCAAGAGACCCAGTACTTC.

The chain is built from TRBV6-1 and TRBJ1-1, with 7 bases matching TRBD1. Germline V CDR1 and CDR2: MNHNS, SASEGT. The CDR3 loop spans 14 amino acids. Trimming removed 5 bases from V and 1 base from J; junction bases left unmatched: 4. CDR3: CASSQTGWNTEAFF. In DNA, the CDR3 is TGTGCCAGCAGTCAGACAGGGTGGAACACTGAAGCTTTCTTT.

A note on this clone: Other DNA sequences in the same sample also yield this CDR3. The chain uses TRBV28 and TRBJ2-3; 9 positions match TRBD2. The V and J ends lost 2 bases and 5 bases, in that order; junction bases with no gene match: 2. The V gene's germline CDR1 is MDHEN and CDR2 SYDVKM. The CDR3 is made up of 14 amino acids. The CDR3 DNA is TGTGCCAGCAGTTTAATACTAGCGGGAGATACGCAGTATTTT. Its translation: CASSLILAGDTQYF. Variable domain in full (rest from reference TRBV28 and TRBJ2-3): DVKVTQSSRYLVKRTGEKVFLECVQDMDHENMFWYRQDPGLGLRLIYFSYDVKMKEKGDIPEGYSVSREKKERFSLILESASTNQTSMYLCASSLILAGDTQYFGPGTRLTVL.

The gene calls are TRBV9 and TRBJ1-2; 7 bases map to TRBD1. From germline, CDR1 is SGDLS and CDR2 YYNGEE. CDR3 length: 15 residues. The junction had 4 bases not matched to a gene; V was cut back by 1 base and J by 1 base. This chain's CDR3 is CASSVRDSDNYGYTF. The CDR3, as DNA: TGTGCCAGCAGCGTACGGGACAGTGATAACTATGGCTACACCTTC. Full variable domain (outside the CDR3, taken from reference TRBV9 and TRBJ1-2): DSGVTQTPKHLITATGQRVTLRCSPRSGDLSVYWYQQSLDQGLQFLIQYYNGEERAKGNILERFSAQQFPDLHSELNLSSLELGDSALYFCASSVRDSDNYGYTFGSGTRLTVV.

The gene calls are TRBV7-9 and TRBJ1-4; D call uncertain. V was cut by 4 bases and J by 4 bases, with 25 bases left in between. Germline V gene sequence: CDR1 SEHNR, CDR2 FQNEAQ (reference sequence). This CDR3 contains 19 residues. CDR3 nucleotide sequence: TGTGCCAGCAGCTATTTGGTCACAGTAGAGTATGAAATTAATGAAAAACTGTTTTTT. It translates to CASSYLVTVEYEINEKLFF. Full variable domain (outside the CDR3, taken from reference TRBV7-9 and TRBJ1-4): DTGVSQNPRHKITKRGQNVTFRCDPISEHNRLYWYRQTLGQGPEFLTYFQNEAQLEKSRLLSDRFSAERPKGSFSTLEIQRTEQGDSAMYLCASSYLVTVEYEINEKLFFGSGTQLSVL.